This T cell receptor beta chain derives from a study of T-cell memory formation after mild COVID-19 (TCRdb year 2021). In the study overall: TCR sequence clusters from the two donors were largely donor specific. Longitudinal TCRalpha and TCRbeta repertoire sequencing tracked T-cell clones expanding and contracting after mild COVID-19 in a couple of donors. The cohort comprised two young, previously healthy adult volunteers, one female and one male.

This clonotype was seen ten or more times. The antigen it recognizes is unknown. No quality values exist for individual bases; no much larger clone is one base distant. Between the V and J ends, shortened by 0 bases and 3 bases respectively, the junction contains 6 bases. CDR1 and CDR2, per the germline V gene (reference sequence), are SEHNR and FQNEAQ. The CDR3 starts with the cysteine, ends with the phenylalanine, and has 13 residues. CDR3 DNA is the only sequence kept; it has 39 bases, read in frame from the first base. Ficoll-Paque density gradient centrifugation was used to isolate PBMCs. The data were produced on an Illumina NovaSeq 6000. TCRalpha and TCRbeta cDNA libraries were constructed by 5'RACE with constant-segment primers, with sample barcodes and unique molecular identifiers being introduced. RNA was extracted from every sample with Trizol reagent. Amplification of the libraries took two PCR steps, and the second step added a second sample barcode plus Illumina TruSeq adapters. Libraries were sequenced on an Illumina NovaSeq with 2 x 150 bp paired-end reads. Processing in the source paper ran as follows. Demultiplexing of reads and collapsing into UMI-guided consensus sequences were performed with migec v1.2.7. With mixcr v2.1.11, UMI consensuses were aligned to TRA and TRB V and J templates and assembled into clonotypes. Clonotypes were classified as expanded or contracted when called significant by both edgeR and NoisET, with noise models trained on biological replicates. For edgeR calls, a false discovery rate-adjusted p below 0.01 and a log2 fold-change threshold of 1 were applied. As an exploratory analysis of dynamics, PCA with hierarchical clustering was applied to max-normalized trajectories of the 1000 most abundant clonotypes. Separately sequenced CD4+ and CD8+ repertoires were used to assign the CD4 or CD8 phenotype of responding clones. In-frame beta chains were kept once TCRdb had trimmed the public reads at Q25 with fastp and called clones with MiXCR. Each CDR3 protein gets just one entry, which takes the most common genes and DNA from the rows behind it. These V and J calls derive from TCRdb rather than the authors' analysis. This sample lists about 100,000 distinct CDR3 sequences; around 10% were detected once. In total, the top ten clones hold about 40% of the sample.

Findings and caveats that apply to the study as a whole: From day 15 to 85, contracting clones showed balanced CD4/CD8 phenotypes, whereas a second wave of clones that expanded from day 15 to 37 leaned towards CD4+. Only two mild cases were covered in the study, and larger cohorts including severe cases with pre-infection samples were considered necessary. Whether the second-wave clones peaking on day 37 were SARS-CoV-2 specific was not confirmed. Contracting CD4+ clones were located mainly in the CM and EM memory subsets, whereas CD8+ clones were found to be enriched in EMRA. Some responding clones were found in pre-infection memory, which suggests that pre-existing cross-reactive memory T cells took part in the SARS-CoV-2 response.

Sequencing was carried out using PBMCs or a T cell subset sorted from them (not recorded which). The chain joins TRBV7-9 to TRBJ2-7, with an unclear D gene assignment. The TCR sequence derives from a man in his late teens or twenties who had mild COVID-19 (a few samples of this study predate the infection). The sample titles of this study are shuffled in the database, so cell type and time point are left out; the donor was told from shared clones. The CDR3 corresponds to CASSLAISYEQYF. The nucleotide sequence is given as TGTGCCAGCAGCTTAGCTATAAGCTACGAGCAGTACTTC.